The T cell receptor beta chain described here comes from a study of shared clonotypes between healthy human individuals (dated by TCRdb to 2018 to 2021). Some background on the complete study: Three men and a couple of women, aged 18 to 49 years, made up the cohort. To increase sequencing depth and limit assay-specific biases, different laboratories used diverse techniques to prepare libraries and sequence TCR repertoires. For each donor, CD4 naive and CD4 memory were each run on three plates, CD8 naive on two plates, and CD8 memory on one plate. Blood TCR repertoires of five healthy adults were deeply sequenced to estimate repertoire size and the extent of clonotype sharing between individuals. Per donor, leukapheresis produced somewhere between about 0.94 and 10 billion PBMCs.

TCR CDR3 regions were amplified from genomic DNA by multiplex PCR using the deep immunoSEQ assay. For each cell subset, the extracted genomic DNA was distributed evenly across all wells of several immunoSEQ 96-well plates, and each plate served as one replicate. For sorted subsets, approximately 210 ng genomic DNA, equal to tens of thousands of T cell genomes, was loaded into each replicate PCR. The purified libraries were quantified using a Qubit 3.0 fluorometer, sized with a Bioanalyzer 2100, and then quantified again using the KAPA Library Quantification kit. A separate single-read 150-cycle Illumina NextSeq 550 flow cell was used to sequence each immunoSEQ 96-well plate. The source study handled its data this way. The immunoSEQ output contained only junctional sequences without quality scores, so filtering could not match that applied to full-length reads. Sequences were annotated with PyIR, a Python wrapper for IgBLAST v1.9, and V/J genes and CDR3 were assigned using IMGT germline references. Reads with weak V/J assignments (E-value above 1e-6), missing CDR3, stop codons, out-of-frame junctions, or ambiguous translated residues were removed. V3J clonotypes were defined as sequences sharing the same inferred V gene, J gene, and CDR3 amino acid sequence. Percentage overlap between repertoires was computed as shared unique clonotypes divided by the size of the smaller repertoire. Richness of each repertoire was evaluated using RTK rarefaction, the Chao1 estimator, and Recon v2.1 estimates of unobserved clonotypes. For all TCRbeta clonotypes obtained by the gDNA method from a few donors, generation probabilities were computed with OLGA. This immuneACCESS table, as held by TCRdb, lists in-frame sequences with V and J called but not all clones. Of the missing ones, under half trace to an unresolved V gene in checked studies; the others have no known cause. V and J calls and clone size are as listed in that table; D and trimming were resolved from the DNA. For this sample the table gives 1,500,000 or so clones, of which 98% to 99% were detected only once. The ten biggest clones cover around 0.38% of the sample.

General study outcomes and caveats: Based on pairwise subsampling, the degree of clonotype sharing among donors was expected to be affected by sequencing depth. When a few donors were compared, the shared fraction of clonotypes was about 5% for naive CD4, roughly 3.3% for naive CD8, 2.3% for memory CD4, and around 0.37% for memory CD8. Sampling was limited to blood, and TCR repertoires in tissue likely differ from TCR repertoires in blood. Even with the large sequencing depth, rarefaction of the sorted-subset datasets indicated that sequencing was incomplete. Compared with non-shared clonotypes, the clonotypes found in all four sorted-subset donors had higher generation probabilities. The small number of donors limited the genetic and exposure-history diversity represented. Estimated clonotype richness was generally larger for naive than for memory subsets.

The germline V end is reduced by 0 bases and the J end by 5 bases; junction bases left unmatched: 5. The CDR3, from cysteine to phenylalanine, totals 15 residues. CDR3 DNA is the only sequence kept; it has 45 bases, read in frame from the first base. For CDR1 and CDR2, the germline V gene lists SQVTM and ANQGSEA. The donors were healthy, HIV-negative adults who had no recently reported acute infections or vaccinations. Every donor was a Caucasian adult living in Nashville, Tennessee, USA. CD4+ T cells were enriched through magnetic negative selection, after which naive cells were positively selected on CD45RA and the remaining negative fraction served as the memory subset. After blood collection by leukapheresis, PBMCs were isolated using Ficoll-Histopaque density gradient centrifugation and then cryopreserved in the vapor phase of liquid nitrogen. Purity and quantity of every magnetically sorted T cell population were checked by analytical flow cytometry. Each sorted fraction had its genomic DNA isolated and then quantified by UV absorbance on a Nanodrop 2000c.

On this clone: Its recognized antigen is unknown. The record has no base qualities; no much larger clone is one base away.

The chain is made from TRBV29-1 and TRBJ2-1, with 9 central nucleotides matching TRBD1. Material: naive CD4+ T cells sorted from blood. Sample cell subset or site, as interpreted from the label and publication: CD45RA+ positively selected. The source is a man aged 25 to 45 in good health. The nucleotides read TGCAGCGTTGAAGAGCGGACAGGGGCTGACAATGAGCAGTTCTTC. It is translated as CSVEERTGADNEQFF.